The 4 T cell receptor beta chains listed next were all sequenced from one sample in a study of breast tumors, draining lymph nodes, adjacent tissues. The lymph nodes were axillary draining lymph nodes from breast cancer patients. In TCRdb, the multiplex PCR reads were re-called with MiXCR into one record per CDR3 protein. The data contain approximately 250,000 distinct CDR3 sequences, less than 45% of them singletons. The material sequenced was axillary lymph node tissue. The receptors originated from a female donor with breast cancer. Some clones in this sample may be carry-over from other donors' samples.

The chain uses TRBV5-1 and TRBJ2-3; 7 bases map to TRBD1. CDR1 SGHRS and CDR2 YFSETQ come from the germline V gene. CDR3 size: 15 residues. Trimming removed 0 bases from V and 2 bases from J; junction bases left unmatched: 3. CDR3 region: CASSLEGGLTDTQYF. The CDR3 nucleotides are TGCGCCAGCAGCTTGGAAGGGGGCCTCACAGATACGCAGTATTTT.

This clonotype showed up many times. V is TRBV6-4 and J is TRBJ2-3; 7 bases fit TRBD2. CDR1 and CDR2 from the germline V gene are MRHNA and SNTAGT. The J segment lost 5 bases and the V segment lost 4 bases, leaving 3 bases of the junction unmatched. The CDR3 loop spans 13 amino acids. CDR3 amino acids: CASSAERGDTQYF. The CDR3 DNA reads as TGTGCCAGCAGTGCGGAGCGGGGAGATACGCAGTATTTT.

This clonotype was observed at least ten times. This chain connects TRBV20-1 to TRBJ2-1; D ambiguous. Germline V gives CDR1 DFQATT, CDR2 SNEGSKA (reference sequence). This CDR3 is 12 amino acids long. The V and J ends lost 5 bases and 4 bases respectively, with 9 bases between them. The CDR3 spells CSALTKYNEQFF. DNA of the CDR3: TGCAGTGCTCTGACGAAATACAATGAGCAGTTCTTC.

This clonotype was seen ten or more times. The chain carries TRBV7-3 and TRBJ2-3, with TRBD2 matching 10 bases. The CDR3 has 16 amino acids. Germline V gene data show CDR1 as SGHTA and CDR2 as FQGTGA. V gave up 2 bases and J gave up 2 bases; unmatched junction bases: 4. The DNA of the CDR3 is TGTGCCAGCAGCTTACGCGGGACTAGCGACACAGATACGCAGTATTTT. Protein sequence: CASSLRGTSDTDTQYF.